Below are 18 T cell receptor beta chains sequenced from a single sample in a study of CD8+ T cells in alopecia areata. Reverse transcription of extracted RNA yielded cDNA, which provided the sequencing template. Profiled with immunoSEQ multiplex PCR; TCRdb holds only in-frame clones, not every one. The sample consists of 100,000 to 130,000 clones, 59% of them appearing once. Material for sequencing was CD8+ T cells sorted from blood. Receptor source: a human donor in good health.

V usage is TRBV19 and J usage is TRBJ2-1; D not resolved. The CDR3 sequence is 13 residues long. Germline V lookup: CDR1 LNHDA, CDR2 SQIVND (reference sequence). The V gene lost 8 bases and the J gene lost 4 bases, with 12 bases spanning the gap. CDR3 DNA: TGTGCCAGTTCCGAGGACGGTTACAATGAGCAGTTCTTC. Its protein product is CASSEDGYNEQFF. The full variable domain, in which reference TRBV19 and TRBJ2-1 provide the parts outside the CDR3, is DGGITQSPKYLFRKEGQNVTLSCEQNLNHDAMYWYRQDPGQGLRLIYYSQIVNDFQKGDIAEGYSVSREKKESFPLTVTSAQKNPTAFYLCASSEDGYNEQFFGPGTRLTVL.

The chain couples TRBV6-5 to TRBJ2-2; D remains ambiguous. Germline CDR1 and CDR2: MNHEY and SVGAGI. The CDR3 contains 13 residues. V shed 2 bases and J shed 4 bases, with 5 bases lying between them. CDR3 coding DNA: TGTGCCAGCAGTTACAGCAGCACCGGGGAGCTGTTTTTT. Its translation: CASSYSSTGELFF.

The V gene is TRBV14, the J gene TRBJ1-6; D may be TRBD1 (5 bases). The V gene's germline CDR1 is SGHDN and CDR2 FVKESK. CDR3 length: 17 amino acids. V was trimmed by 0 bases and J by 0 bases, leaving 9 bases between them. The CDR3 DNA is TGTGCCAGCAGCCAAGATCTAAGGGGCTCCTATAATTCACCCCTCCACTTT. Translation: CASSQDLRGSYNSPLHF.

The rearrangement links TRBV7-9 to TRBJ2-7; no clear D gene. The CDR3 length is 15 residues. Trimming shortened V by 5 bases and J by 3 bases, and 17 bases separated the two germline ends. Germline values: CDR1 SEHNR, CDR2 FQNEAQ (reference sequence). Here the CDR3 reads CASSAVGNADYEQYF. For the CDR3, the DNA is TGTGCCAGCAGCGCAGTGGGCAATGCTGACTACGAGCAGTACTTC. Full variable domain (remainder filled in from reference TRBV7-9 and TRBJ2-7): DTGVSQNPRHKITKRGQNVTFRCDPISEHNRLYWYRQTLGQGPEFLTYFQNEAQLEKSRLLSDRFSAERPKGSFSTLEIQRTEQGDSAMYLCASSAVGNADYEQYFGPGTRLTVT.

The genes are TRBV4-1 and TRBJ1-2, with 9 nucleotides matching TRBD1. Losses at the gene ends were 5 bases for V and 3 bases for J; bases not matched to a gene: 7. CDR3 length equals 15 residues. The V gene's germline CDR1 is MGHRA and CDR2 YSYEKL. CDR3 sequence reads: CASSKPGQGDYGYTF. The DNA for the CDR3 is TGCGCCAGCAGCAAACCGGGACAGGGCGACTATGGCTACACCTTC.

CDR3 residues: CASSQFLRGQAGPYEQYF. For the CDR3, the DNA is TGCGCCAGCAGCCAATTCCTACGGGGACAGGCCGGTCCCTACGAGCAGTACTTC. V gene TRBV4-1 combines with J gene TRBJ2-7, with 8 bases lining up with TRBD1. Germline values: CDR1 MGHRA, CDR2 YSYEKL. Trimming cost V 2 bases and J 2 bases; bases outside gene matches: 14. CDR3 size: 18 residues.

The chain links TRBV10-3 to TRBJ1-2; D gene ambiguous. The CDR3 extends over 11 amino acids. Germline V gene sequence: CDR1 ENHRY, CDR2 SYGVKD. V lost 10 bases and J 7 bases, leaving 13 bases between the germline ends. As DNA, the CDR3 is TGTGCCAAGTCGGACGGAGGTGGCTACACCTTC. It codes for CAKSDGGGYTF.

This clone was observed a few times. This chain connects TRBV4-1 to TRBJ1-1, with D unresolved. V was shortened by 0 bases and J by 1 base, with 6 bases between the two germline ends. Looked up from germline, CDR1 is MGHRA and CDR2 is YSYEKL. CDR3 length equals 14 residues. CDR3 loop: CASSQDPGNTEAFF. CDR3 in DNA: TGCGCCAGCAGCCAAGATCCAGGGAACACTGAAGCTTTCTTT.

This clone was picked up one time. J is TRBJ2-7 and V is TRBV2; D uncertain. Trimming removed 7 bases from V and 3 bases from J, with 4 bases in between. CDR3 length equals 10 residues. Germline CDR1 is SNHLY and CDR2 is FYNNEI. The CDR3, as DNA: TGTGCCAGCAACGGCTACGAGCAGTACTTC. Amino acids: CASNGYEQYF. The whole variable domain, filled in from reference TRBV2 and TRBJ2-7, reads EPEVTQTPSHQVTQMGQEVILRCVPISNHLYFYWYRQILGQKVEFLVSFYNNEISEKSEIFDDQFSVERPDGSNFTLKIRSTKLEDSAMYFCASNGYEQYFGPGTRLTVT.

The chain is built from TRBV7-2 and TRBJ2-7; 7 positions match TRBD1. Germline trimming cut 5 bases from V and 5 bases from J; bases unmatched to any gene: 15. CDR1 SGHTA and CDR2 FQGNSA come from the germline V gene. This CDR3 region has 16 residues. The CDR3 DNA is TGTGCCAGCAGCCGCAAAATAAGACAGGGTAACAACGAGCAGTACTTC. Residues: CASSRKIRQGNNEQYF. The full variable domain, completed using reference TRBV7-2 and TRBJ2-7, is GAGVSQSPSNKVTEKGKDVELRCDPISGHTALYWYRQSLGQGLEFLIYFQGNSAPDKSGLPSDRFSAERTGGSVSTLTIQRTQQEDSAVYLCASSRKIRQGNNEQYFGPGTRLTVT.

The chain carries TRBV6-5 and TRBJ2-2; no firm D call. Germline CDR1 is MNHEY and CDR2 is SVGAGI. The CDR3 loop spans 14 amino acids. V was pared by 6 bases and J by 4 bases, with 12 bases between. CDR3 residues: CASSPSWGTGELFF. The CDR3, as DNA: TGTGCCAGCAGCCCGTCCTGGGGCACCGGGGAGCTGTTTTTT.

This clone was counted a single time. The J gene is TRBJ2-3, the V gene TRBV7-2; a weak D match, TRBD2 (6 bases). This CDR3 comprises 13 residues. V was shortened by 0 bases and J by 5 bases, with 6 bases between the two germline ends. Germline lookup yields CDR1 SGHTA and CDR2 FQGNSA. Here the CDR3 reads CASSLARGDTQYF. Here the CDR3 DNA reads TGTGCCAGCAGCTTAGCGCGGGGAGATACGCAGTATTTT.

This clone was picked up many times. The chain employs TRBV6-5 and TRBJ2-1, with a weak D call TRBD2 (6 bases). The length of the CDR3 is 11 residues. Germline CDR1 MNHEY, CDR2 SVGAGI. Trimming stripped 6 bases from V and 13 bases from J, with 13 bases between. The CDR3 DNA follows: TGTGCCAGCAGAAAAGGAACTAGCCAGTTCTTC. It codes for CASRKGTSQFF.

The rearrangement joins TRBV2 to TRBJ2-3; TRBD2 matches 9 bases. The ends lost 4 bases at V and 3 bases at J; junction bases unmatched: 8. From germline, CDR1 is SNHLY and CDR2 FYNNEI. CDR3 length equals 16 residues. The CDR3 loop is CASSGRGGATTDTQYF. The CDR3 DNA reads TGTGCCAGCAGTGGGCGCGGGGGGGCGACGACAGATACGCAGTATTTT.

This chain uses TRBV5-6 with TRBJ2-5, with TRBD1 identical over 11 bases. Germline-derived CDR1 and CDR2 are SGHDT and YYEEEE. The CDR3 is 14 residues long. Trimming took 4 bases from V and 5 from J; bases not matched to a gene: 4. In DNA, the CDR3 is TGTGCCAGCAGCCTCGGACAGGGGGCCGAGACCCAGTACTTC. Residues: CASSLGQGAETQYF.

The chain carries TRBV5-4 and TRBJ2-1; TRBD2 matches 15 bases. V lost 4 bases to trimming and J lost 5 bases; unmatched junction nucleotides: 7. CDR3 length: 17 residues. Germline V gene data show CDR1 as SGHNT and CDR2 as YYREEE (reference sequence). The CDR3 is CASSPGLAGGPNNEQFF. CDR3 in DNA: TGTGCCAGCAGCCCAGGACTAGCGGGGGGGCCGAACAATGAGCAGTTCTTC. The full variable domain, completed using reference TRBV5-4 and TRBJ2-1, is ETGVTQSPTHLIKTRGQQVTLRCSSQSGHNTVSWYQQALGQGPQFIFQYYREEENGRGNFPPRFSGLQFPNYSSELNVNALELDDSALYLCASSPGLAGGPNNEQFFGPGTRLTVL.

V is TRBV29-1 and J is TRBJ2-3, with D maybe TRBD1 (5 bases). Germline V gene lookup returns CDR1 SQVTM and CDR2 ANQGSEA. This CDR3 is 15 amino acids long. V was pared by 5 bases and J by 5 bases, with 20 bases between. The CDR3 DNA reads TGCAGCGTTCCCGCAGGGCAGGGTAGGGGAGATACGCAGTATTTT. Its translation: CSVPAGQGRGDTQYF.

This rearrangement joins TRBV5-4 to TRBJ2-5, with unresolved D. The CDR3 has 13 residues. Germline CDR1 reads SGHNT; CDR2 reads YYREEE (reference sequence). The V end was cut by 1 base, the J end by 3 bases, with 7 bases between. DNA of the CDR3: TGTGCCAGCAGCTTGTCTGAGGAAGAGACCCAGTACTTC. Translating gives CASSLSEEETQYF.